A selection of T cell receptor beta chains follows, all from one sample in a study of T cell repertoires in cytomegalovirus infection. Their antigen targets remain unknown. MiXCR, applied by TCRdb to the reads, yields one record per CDR3 protein. The profile shows 450,000 to 550,000 distinct CDR3 sequences, about two fifths of them singletons. Sequences were derived from cultured PBMCs, sampled from culture after CMV antigen stimulation. The receptors derive from a human donor in good health (CMV status not recorded). Some clones in this sample may be carry-over from other donors' samples. CDR3s include the opening cysteine and the closing phenylalanine or tryptophan. D genes are given only for firm matches. A clone size is listed for some rows: how often the clone was seen (once, few, many), or a class if it is expanded.

v_call: TRBV4-1
d_call: TRBD2
clone_size: few
j_call: TRBJ2-5
cdr3_aa: CASSQDPKGGLQETQYF
cdr3_nt: TGCGCCAGCAGCCAAGATCCAAAGGGAGGGCTTCAAGAGACCCAGTACTTC

v_call: TRBV11-2
d_call: NA
clone_size: NA
j_call: TRBJ2-3
cdr3_aa: CASSSTSGRSGSTDTQYF
cdr3_nt: TGTGCCAGCAGCTCCACTTCCGGGCGGAGCGGGAGCACAGATACGCAGTATTTT

v_call: TRBV6-5
d_call: NA
clone_size: NA
j_call: TRBJ1-1
cdr3_aa: CASSSGNHGAEAFF
cdr3_nt: TGTGCCAGCAGTTCCGGGAACCACGGGGCTGAAGCTTTCTTT

v_call: TRBV10-3
d_call: TRBD2
clone_size: NA
j_call: TRBJ2-7
cdr3_aa: CAIRLGLAENEQYF
cdr3_nt: TGTGCCATCCGCTTGGGACTAGCTGAAAACGAGCAGTACTTC

v_call: TRBV4-1
d_call: NA
clone_size: few
j_call: TRBJ2-1
cdr3_aa: CASSQGHRSSDHEQFF
cdr3_nt: TGCGCCAGCAGCCAAGGTCACCGGAGTAGTGACCATGAGCAGTTCTTC

v_call: TRBV5-1
d_call: NA
clone_size: NA
j_call: TRBJ2-5
cdr3_aa: CASRYDPYVQTQYF
cdr3_nt: TGCGCCAGCCGATATGACCCATATGTGCAGACCCAGTACTTC

v_call: TRBV28
d_call: NA
clone_size: NA
j_call: TRBJ1-5
cdr3_aa: CATQWGSNQPRHF
cdr3_nt: TGTGCCACCCAATGGGGGAGCAATCAGCCCCGGCATTTT

v_call: TRBV7-6
d_call: NA
clone_size: NA
j_call: TRBJ2-3
cdr3_aa: CASSAITVDTQYF
cdr3_nt: TGTGCCAGCAGCGCCATCACGGTGGATACGCAGTATTTT

v_call: TRBV5-1
d_call: TRBD2
clone_size: NA
j_call: TRBJ2-1
cdr3_aa: CASSLTSAFYNEQFF
cdr3_nt: TGCGCCAGCAGCTTAACTAGCGCCTTTTACAATGAGCAGTTCTTC

v_call: TRBV5-1
d_call: TRBD1
clone_size: NA
j_call: TRBJ2-7
cdr3_aa: CASSHTDRYRSIQYF
cdr3_nt: TGCGCCAGCAGCCATACGGACAGGTATAGATCGATACAGTACTTC

v_call: TRBV6-6
d_call: NA
clone_size: NA
j_call: TRBJ1-3
cdr3_aa: CASRRPPSSGNTIYF
cdr3_nt: TGTGCCAGCAGGAGACCCCCGTCCTCTGGAAACACCATATATTTT

v_call: TRBV20-1
d_call: NA
clone_size: few
j_call: TRBJ2-3
cdr3_aa: CSARGVTVDAQYF
cdr3_nt: TGCAGTGCTAGAGGGGTGACAGTAGATGCGCAGTATTTT

v_call: TRBV24-1
d_call: TRBD2
clone_size: few
j_call: TRBJ2-3
cdr3_aa: CATSDFNSRGGTDTQYF
cdr3_nt: TGTGCCACCAGTGATTTCAACAGCCGGGGGGGCACAGATACGCAGTATTTT

v_call: TRBV15
d_call: TRBD1
clone_size: NA
j_call: TRBJ2-5
cdr3_aa: CATSSLQGARETQYF
cdr3_nt: TGTGCCACCAGCAGCTTACAGGGGGCCAGGGAGACCCAGTACTTC

v_call: TRBV7-9
d_call: NA
clone_size: NA
j_call: TRBJ2-7
cdr3_aa: CASSTGISYEQYF
cdr3_nt: TGTGCCAGCAGCACCGGGATCTCCTACGAGCAGTACTTC

v_call: TRBV19
d_call: TRBD2
clone_size: few
j_call: TRBJ2-7
cdr3_aa: CASSTGGTRDYEQYF
cdr3_nt: TGTGCCAGTAGTACGGGGGGGACACGGGACTACGAGCAGTACTTC

v_call: TRBV5-6
d_call: NA
clone_size: NA
j_call: TRBJ2-7
cdr3_aa: CASDQAGQRSYEQYF
cdr3_nt: TGTGCCAGCGACCAGGCGGGACAGCGCTCCTACGAGCAGTACTTC

v_call: TRBV29-1
d_call: TRBD2
clone_size: NA
j_call: TRBJ2-1
cdr3_aa: CSAMTSAGERYNEQFF
cdr3_nt: TGCAGCGCCATGACTAGTGCGGGAGAGAGGTACAATGAGCAGTTCTTC

v_call: TRBV5-1
d_call: TRBD2
clone_size: few
j_call: TRBJ2-1
cdr3_aa: CASSYSGRGDNEQFF
cdr3_nt: TGCGCCAGCAGCTATAGCGGGAGAGGCGACAATGAGCAGTTCTTC

v_call: TRBV12-3/TRBV12-4
d_call: TRBD1
clone_size: NA
j_call: TRBJ2-1
cdr3_aa: CASSHGQGVHNEQFF
cdr3_nt: TGTGCCAGCAGTCATGGACAGGGCGTACACAATGAGCAGTTCTTC

v_call: TRBV6-6
d_call: TRBD1
clone_size: NA
j_call: TRBJ2-1
cdr3_aa: CASRIDRGNEQFF
cdr3_nt: TGTGCCAGCAGAATAGACAGGGGAAATGAGCAGTTCTTC

v_call: TRBV7-3
d_call: TRBD1
clone_size: NA
j_call: TRBJ1-6
cdr3_aa: CASSPYGQAGAPLHF
cdr3_nt: TGTGCCAGCAGCCCGTACGGACAGGCCGGCGCACCCCTCCACTTT

v_call: TRBV19
d_call: NA
clone_size: NA
j_call: TRBJ1-5
cdr3_aa: CASSTQGRYQPQHF
cdr3_nt: TGTGCCAGTAGTACACAGGGTAGGTATCAGCCCCAGCATTTT